These T cell receptor beta chains were read from a single sample in a study of blood T cell repertoires in COVID-19. The repertoire was sequenced with immunoSEQ multiplex PCR; TCRdb's copy has only in-frame clones and lacks some. The top ten clones hold about 4% of a sample with approximately 200,000 clones, 75% to 90% of them seen once. The sample was PBMCs or T cells enriched from blood (not recorded which). The receptors were gathered from a woman aged 25 to 39 who had been exposed to COVID-19. Each CDR3 is given with its conserved first and last residue. The order of the fields is J gene, V gene, clone size, D gene, CDR3 DNA, CDR3 protein. D genes are given only for firm matches. Clone size is given for some rows only: seen once, a few or many times, or a class if the clone is expanded.

j_call: TRBJ1-2; v_call: TRBV3-1/TRBV3-2; clone_size: NA; d_call: NA; cdr3_nt: TGTGCCAGCAGCCAAGATGACATCGCGCAGGGCTACACCTTC; cdr3_aa: CASSQDDIAQGYTF
j_call: TRBJ1-4; v_call: TRBV2; clone_size: NA; d_call: NA; cdr3_nt: TGTGCCAGCTACGGGGATTACCCCCGCCGATCAACTAATGAAAAACTGTTTTTT; cdr3_aa: CASYGDYPRRSTNEKLFF
j_call: TRBJ1-6; v_call: TRBV3-1/TRBV3-2; clone_size: NA; d_call: NA; cdr3_nt: TGTGCCAGCAGCCAAGGGACAAGCTCCTATAATTCACCCCTCCACTTT; cdr3_aa: CASSQGTSSYNSPLHF
j_call: TRBJ1-3; v_call: TRBV9; clone_size: NA; d_call: NA; cdr3_nt: TGTGCCAGCAGCGGGAGCTCTGGAAACACCATATATTTT; cdr3_aa: CASSGSSGNTIYF
j_call: TRBJ1-5; v_call: TRBV18; clone_size: NA; d_call: NA; cdr3_nt: TGTGCCAGCTCAAATGACAGAGATCAGCCCCAGCATTTT; cdr3_aa: CASSNDRDQPQHF
j_call: TRBJ1-1; v_call: TRBV30; clone_size: NA; d_call: NA; cdr3_nt: TGTGCCTCACAAGGGGTGAGTGAAGCTTTCTTT; cdr3_aa: CASQGVSEAFF
j_call: TRBJ1-6; v_call: TRBV2; clone_size: once; d_call: NA; cdr3_nt: TGTGCCAGCAGTGAAACACCGGTCGGGAGGGACTATAATTCACCCCTCCACTTT; cdr3_aa: CASSETPVGRDYNSPLHF
j_call: TRBJ1-2; v_call: TRBV5-1; clone_size: NA; d_call: TRBD1; cdr3_nt: TGCGCCAGCAGCTTGGGACAGGGGGTTGACTATGGCTACACCTTC; cdr3_aa: CASSLGQGVDYGYTF
j_call: TRBJ2-2; v_call: TRBV7-8; clone_size: few; d_call: NA; cdr3_nt: TGTGCCAGCAGCTTAGTTAGCGGAAACACCGGGGAGCTGTTTTTT; cdr3_aa: CASSLVSGNTGELFF
j_call: TRBJ2-2; v_call: TRBV9; clone_size: NA; d_call: NA; cdr3_nt: TGTGCCAGCAGCAACGAGGGGGAGCTGTTTTTT; cdr3_aa: CASSNEGELFF
j_call: TRBJ2-3; v_call: TRBV30; clone_size: NA; d_call: TRBD2; cdr3_nt: TGTGCCTGGACCGAGGGACTAGCGGGGGGCACAGATACGCAGTATTTT; cdr3_aa: CAWTEGLAGGTDTQYF
j_call: TRBJ1-1; v_call: TRBV11-2; clone_size: NA; d_call: NA; cdr3_nt: TGTGCCAGCAGCTCCCCCAGGGCCGGAGTTGAAGCTTTCTTT; cdr3_aa: CASSSPRAGVEAFF
j_call: TRBJ1-1; v_call: TRBV18; clone_size: NA; d_call: TRBD1; cdr3_nt: TGTGCCAGCTCCGGACAGGGGGCGAGCACTGAAGCTTTCTTT; cdr3_aa: CASSGQGASTEAFF
j_call: TRBJ1-5; v_call: TRBV2; clone_size: NA; d_call: TRBD1; cdr3_nt: TGTGCCAGCAGCGGCGACAGGGGCAGCAATCAGCCCCAGCATTTT; cdr3_aa: CASSGDRGSNQPQHF
j_call: TRBJ2-1; v_call: TRBV6-5; clone_size: few; d_call: TRBD2; cdr3_nt: TGTGCCAGCAGTAGGGGACTAATTATCGGCGGTGAGCAGTTCTTC; cdr3_aa: CASSRGLIIGGEQFF
j_call: TRBJ1-1; v_call: TRBV15; clone_size: NA; d_call: NA; cdr3_nt: TGTGCCACCAGCAGAGATTGGGGGGGGAAAGAAGCTTTCTTT; cdr3_aa: CATSRDWGGKEAFF
j_call: TRBJ1-6; v_call: TRBV28; clone_size: NA; d_call: TRBD1; cdr3_nt: TGTGCCAGCAGTTTGCCAACAGGGGTGCTCGGGTCACCCCTCCACTTT; cdr3_aa: CASSLPTGVLGSPLHF
j_call: TRBJ1-4; v_call: TRBV19; clone_size: NA; d_call: TRBD1; cdr3_nt: TGTGCCAGTAGTATAGATTTTGCCAGGGGGCGCCTCGCAACTAATGAAAAACTGTTTTTT; cdr3_aa: CASSIDFARGRLATNEKLFF
j_call: TRBJ2-2; v_call: TRBV2; clone_size: NA; d_call: NA; cdr3_nt: TGTGCCAGCAGTGGGGCAGGGCGTCGGACCGGGGAGCTGTTTTTT; cdr3_aa: CASSGAGRRTGELFF
j_call: TRBJ1-4; v_call: TRBV6-1; clone_size: once; d_call: TRBD1; cdr3_nt: TGTGCCAGCAGTGTCAGGGGGCCCTCAGGTGCAACTAATGAAAAACTGTTTTTT; cdr3_aa: CASSVRGPSGATNEKLFF
j_call: TRBJ2-7; v_call: TRBV19; clone_size: NA; d_call: TRBD1; cdr3_nt: TGTGCCAGTAGGAAAGGACAGGGCCTCTCCTACGAGCAGTACTTC; cdr3_aa: CASRKGQGLSYEQYF
j_call: TRBJ2-3; v_call: TRBV4-1; clone_size: NA; d_call: TRBD2; cdr3_nt: TGCGCCAGCAGCCCCCTAGTACGGGCTAGCGGGGGGGCTGTGGCAGATACGCAGTATTTT; cdr3_aa: CASSPLVRASGGAVADTQYF
j_call: TRBJ2-6; v_call: TRBV3-1/TRBV3-2; clone_size: NA; d_call: NA; cdr3_nt: TGTGCCAGCAGCCAACAAAGACAGACTGGGGCCAACGTCCTGACTTTC; cdr3_aa: CASSQQRQTGANVLTF
j_call: TRBJ1-1; v_call: TRBV18; clone_size: NA; d_call: TRBD1; cdr3_nt: TGTGCCAGCTCCTGGGACAGGGGGACGATAACTGAAGCTTTCTTT; cdr3_aa: CASSWDRGTITEAFF
j_call: TRBJ2-3; v_call: TRBV9; clone_size: NA; d_call: TRBD2; cdr3_nt: TGTGCCAGCAGCGTTCGGGGGGTCGGCACAGATACGCAGTATTTT; cdr3_aa: CASSVRGVGTDTQYF
j_call: TRBJ2-1; v_call: TRBV2; clone_size: NA; d_call: TRBD1; cdr3_nt: TGTGCCACCACCGGGACAGGGTACAATGAGCAGTTCTTC; cdr3_aa: CATTGTGYNEQFF
j_call: TRBJ2-7; v_call: TRBV11-2; clone_size: NA; d_call: NA; cdr3_nt: TGTGCCAGCAGCTTAGCCGCTTCCAGCTACGAGCAGTACTTC; cdr3_aa: CASSLAASSYEQYF
j_call: TRBJ1-1; v_call: TRBV5-1; clone_size: NA; d_call: NA; cdr3_nt: TGCGCCAGCAGCTTGGGGGACTCTCGGGTAAACACTGAAGCTTTCTTT; cdr3_aa: CASSLGDSRVNTEAFF
j_call: TRBJ1-2; v_call: TRBV23-1; clone_size: NA; d_call: NA; cdr3_nt: TGCGCCAGCGCGTCGAGGATATATGGCTACACCTTC; cdr3_aa: CASASRIYGYTF
j_call: TRBJ1-5; v_call: TRBV2; clone_size: NA; d_call: NA; cdr3_nt: TGTGCCAGCGGGGCCAGGGTTAATCAGCCCCAGCATTTT; cdr3_aa: CASGARVNQPQHF
j_call: TRBJ1-5; v_call: TRBV19; clone_size: NA; d_call: TRBD1; cdr3_nt: TGTGCCAGTAGTCGGACAGGGAGTCAGCCCCAGCATTTT; cdr3_aa: CASSRTGSQPQHF
j_call: TRBJ2-2; v_call: TRBV18; clone_size: once; d_call: TRBD1; cdr3_nt: TGTGCCAGCTCACGCCGCGGACAGGGGGTGCCCACCGGGGAGCTGTTTTTT; cdr3_aa: CASSRRGQGVPTGELFF